Included here is one T cell receptor beta chain sequence, with context. The antigen it binds to is not known. The record has no base qualities; no much larger clone is one base away. The library was generated by RACE. TCRdb records NextSeq 500 as the sequencer. During library preparation, unique molecular identifiers were attached to individual cDNA molecules so that TCRs could be counted in a quantitative, reproducible way. Each blood RNA sample was used to sequence both TCR alpha and TCR beta chains. The study's own analysis went as follows. A median of around 100,000 TCRs per sample was observed, with a range of about 23,224 to 750,000. V, J and CDR3 annotation of the TCR reads was carried out using the Decombinator software suite. For the PS versus PT1 abundance plots, all samples were subsampled to the same number of TCRs (28,000). Expanded TCRs were defined as absent before sensitization and observed at least eight times at the 2-week time point. TCRdb reprocessed the public reads (quality trimming at Q25 with fastp, clone calling with MiXCR) and kept in-frame beta chains. For every CDR3 protein sequence, its rows merge into one entry that carries the most common genes and DNA. These V and J calls are TCRdb output, not the study's own analysis. For this sample there are about 270,000 distinct CDR3 sequences; roughly 8% appear just once. 0.9% to 1.5% of the sample lies in the top ten.

The cysteine opens and the phenylalanine closes a CDR3 of 16 amino acids. Of the read, only the CDR3 DNA is kept; its 48 bases are in frame from base 1. From the germline V gene, CDR1 is SGHTA and CDR2 is FQGTGA. V has 5 bases trimmed and J has 4 bases trimmed; junction bases matching no gene number 10. This sample's time point label indicates: pre-sensitization, week 0. Sample treatment or condition, as interpreted from the label and publication: therapeutic diphenylcyclopropenone sensitization with weekly scalp DPC. At each patch-test visit, blood was drawn before the patch test was applied. Eligible patients were aged 18 to 70, diagnosed with alopecia, deemed suitable for DPC therapy, and excluded if pregnant. Total RNA was isolated from unfractionated whole blood collected in Tempus Blood RNA tubes. These data belong to a study of human T cells and chemical hapten exposure (dated by TCRdb to about 2021). Concerning the study at large: For sensitization, 2% DPC in acetone was applied to a roughly 2 cm by roughly 2 cm area of upper inner arm skin. Throughout the study period of around 25 weeks, patients also received therapeutic DPC doses to the scalp every week. Patch testing on the upper back used Finn chambers containing 0.01% DPC, with scoring done after 6 days according to International Contact Dermatitis Research Group standards. Alopecia areata with under or over 50% scalp involvement, alopecia totalis and alopecia universalis were represented in the patient cohort, which was mostly female. The libraries were sequenced as a pool, and the TCR yield per sample differed mostly because of small variations in library volumes within the pool. In alopecia patients, the study followed how the peripheral blood TCR repertoire changed in vivo over primary and secondary sensitization to diphenylcyclopropenone (DPC), a hapten. Blood samples were taken from patients before sensitization (week 0) and at 2, 6 and about 24 weeks after DPC sensitization. Roughly 30 alopecia patients gave blood for TCR sequencing at one to four time points (pre-sensitization, 2, 6 and 24 weeks).

The study at large found these results: Expanded TCRs formed significantly more large CDR3 similarity clusters than pre-sensitization or healthy control sets, consistent with antigen-driven responses. After repeated subsampling, changes were observed in the strength of the expansion versus patch-test correlation and in the threshold at which the correlation became significant. Alopecia, a presumed autoimmune disease, was present in all patients, so the immune response of the patients might differ from that of healthy individuals. A positive correlation was found between the number of PT1 expanded TCRs and patch test score, with significance reached at thresholds 8, 16 and 32 but not 4. DPC sensitization did not change the number of TCRs with a frequency above 1 in 1000, and there was no evidence of changes in global repertoire structure.

The sequence joins TRBV7-3 to TRBJ2-1; 8 nucleotides in the junction match TRBD2. This sample comprised whole blood, obtained in connection with sensitization to the hapten diphenylcyclopropenone (DPC). The TCR was taken from a man aged 18 to 30 with alopecia areata. Some clones in this sample may be carry-over from other donors' samples. In nucleotides, the sequence is TGTGCCAGCAGCCCCACCGGGGCTAGCGGGTACAATGAGCAGTTCTTC. It specifies CASSPTGASGYNEQFF.